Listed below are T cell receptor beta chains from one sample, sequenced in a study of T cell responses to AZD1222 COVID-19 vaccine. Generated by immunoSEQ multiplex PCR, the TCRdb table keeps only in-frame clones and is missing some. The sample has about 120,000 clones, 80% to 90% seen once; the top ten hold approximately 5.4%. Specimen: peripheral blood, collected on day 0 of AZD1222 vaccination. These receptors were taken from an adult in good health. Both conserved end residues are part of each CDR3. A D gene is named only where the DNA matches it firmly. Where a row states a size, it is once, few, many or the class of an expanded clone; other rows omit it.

DNA: TGCGCCAGCAGAACCGGGACTAGCGTATACGAGCAGTACTTC
CDR3: CASRTGTSVYEQYF
J: TRBJ2-7
length: 14
V: TRBV10-2
D: TRBD2
size: .

DNA: TGTGCCAGCAGCTCCCCCGGGGGAAATCAGCCCCAGCATTTT
CDR3: CASSSPGGNQPQHF
J: TRBJ1-5
length: 14
V: TRBV7-9
D: .
size: .

DNA: TGTGCCAGCAGCTTAATGGGGCTAGGTGAAAAACTGTTTTTT
CDR3: CASSLMGLGEKLFF
J: TRBJ1-4
length: 14
V: TRBV7-2
D: .
size: .

DNA: TGCGCCAGCAACCCGACAGGGGGCAAGGGGAACGAGCAGTACTTC
CDR3: CASNPTGGKGNEQYF
J: TRBJ2-7
length: 15
V: TRBV5-1
D: TRBD1
size: .

DNA: TGTGCCTGGAGTGTCGCCGGGGTGGACACCGGGGAGCTGTTTTTT
CDR3: CAWSVAGVDTGELFF
J: TRBJ2-2
length: 15
V: TRBV30
D: .
size: .

DNA: TGTGCCAGCACAAGCAGTGGTGAAAAACTGTTTTTT
CDR3: CASTSSGEKLFF
J: TRBJ1-4
length: 12
V: TRBV3-1/TRBV3-2
D: .
size: .

DNA: TGTGCCAGCAGCTTCATAGCGGGGGGGAACACCGGGGAGCTGTTTTTT
CDR3: CASSFIAGGNTGELFF
J: TRBJ2-2
length: 16
V: TRBV7-3
D: TRBD2
size: .

DNA: TGTGCCAGCAGCAAGGGGGACGGATACAATGAGCAGTTCTTC
CDR3: CASSKGDGYNEQFF
J: TRBJ2-1
length: 14
V: TRBV6-2/TRBV6-3
D: .
size: .

DNA: TGTGCCAGCAGTTTTAGGACAGGCCCTAGGGAAAAACTGTTTTTT
CDR3: CASSFRTGPREKLFF
J: TRBJ1-4
length: 15
V: TRBV27
D: TRBD1
size: .

DNA: TGTGCCAGCAGCTTATCCCCGGAGAGTCAGCCCCAGCATTTT
CDR3: CASSLSPESQPQHF
J: TRBJ1-5
length: 14
V: TRBV11-2
D: .
size: .

DNA: TGTGCCATCAGTGAGTTAGGGATTGGCTATGGCTACACCTTC
CDR3: CAISELGIGYGYTF
J: TRBJ1-2
length: 14
V: TRBV10-3
D: .
size: .

DNA: TGCGCCAGCAGCTTGCAGAGTATTGACAATGAGCAGTTCTTC
CDR3: CASSLQSIDNEQFF
J: TRBJ2-1
length: 14
V: TRBV5-1
D: .
size: .

DNA: TGTGCCTGGAGTCCCAGCACAGATACGCAGTATTTT
CDR3: CAWSPSTDTQYF
J: TRBJ2-3
length: 12
V: TRBV30
D: .
size: .

DNA: TGTGCCAGCAGACAAATGGATTCACCCCTCCACTTT
CDR3: CASRQMDSPLHF
J: TRBJ1-6
length: 12
V: TRBV3-1/TRBV3-2
D: .
size: few

DNA: TGTGCCAGTAGCTATAGCAATCAGCCCCAGCATTTT
CDR3: CASSYSNQPQHF
J: TRBJ1-5
length: 12
V: TRBV19
D: .
size: .

DNA: TGCGCCAGCAGCCCTACAGGGGCGCTTAATGAAAAACTGTTTTTT
CDR3: CASSPTGALNEKLFF
J: TRBJ1-4
length: 15
V: TRBV4-3
D: TRBD1
size: .

DNA: TGTGCCTGGAGTGTATCTGGCCGGAACACCATATATTTT
CDR3: CAWSVSGRNTIYF
J: TRBJ1-3
length: 13
V: TRBV30
D: .
size: .

DNA: TGTGCCAGCAGTTCCGGGACAGGGGTGCATGGCTACACCTTC
CDR3: CASSSGTGVHGYTF
J: TRBJ1-2
length: 14
V: TRBV28
D: TRBD1
size: .

DNA: TGCAGCGTTCAAAAGTCCACCTACGAGCAGTACTTC
CDR3: CSVQKSTYEQYF
J: TRBJ2-7
length: 12
V: TRBV29-1
D: .
size: .

DNA: TGTGCCAGCGGGAGTGGGAAGGGCTGGACTGAAGCTTTCTTT
CDR3: CASGSGKGWTEAFF
J: TRBJ1-1
length: 14
V: TRBV2
D: .
size: once

DNA: TGTGCCAGCAGCCCCTCTTTCGAACTGTTTTTT
CDR3: CASSPSFELFF
J: TRBJ1-4
length: 11
V: TRBV7-9
D: .
size: .

DNA: TGCGCCAGCAGCCAAGATATACAGATAAATCAGCCCCAGCATTTT
CDR3: CASSQDIQINQPQHF
J: TRBJ1-5
length: 15
V: TRBV4-1
D: .
size: .

DNA: TGCGCCAGCAGCTTCTCGGCGGGTCGGCTCTATGGCTACACCTTC
CDR3: CASSFSAGRLYGYTF
J: TRBJ1-2
length: 15
V: TRBV5-1
D: .
size: .

DNA: TGTGCCAGCTCACAACCAGGGATAGATACGCAGTATTTT
CDR3: CASSQPGIDTQYF
J: TRBJ2-3
length: 13
V: TRBV18
D: .
size: .

DNA: TGTGCCAGCCGGCGTGGGGAGGGATACGAGCAGTACTTC
CDR3: CASRRGEGYEQYF
J: TRBJ2-7
length: 13
V: TRBV27
D: TRBD2
size: .

DNA: TGTGCCAGCACCAGCGACTACGAGCAGTACTTC
CDR3: CASTSDYEQYF
J: TRBJ2-7
length: 11
V: TRBV28
D: .
size: .

DNA: TGCGCCAGCAGCTTGCCAGGGGGCATGGAGACCCAGTACTTC
CDR3: CASSLPGGMETQYF
J: TRBJ2-5
length: 14
V: TRBV5-1
D: TRBD1
size: .

DNA: TGCGCCAGCAGCCCTATGACTAGCGGACGTCAAATGACCCAGTACTTC
CDR3: CASSPMTSGRQMTQYF
J: TRBJ2-5
length: 16
V: TRBV5-1
D: TRBD2
size: .

DNA: TGTGCCAGCTCTACCACATGGCAGGGGGCGGGTTACAATGAGCAGTTCTTC
CDR3: CASSTTWQGAGYNEQFF
J: TRBJ2-1
length: 17
V: TRBV18
D: TRBD1
size: .

DNA: TGTGCCAGCAGTTACGTTCAGGGGGCCGGGGAGCTGTTTTTT
CDR3: CASSYVQGAGELFF
J: TRBJ2-2
length: 14
V: TRBV11-2
D: TRBD1
size: .

DNA: TGTGCCAGCAGTTTACTTCAGGGGTTAAATGAGCAGTTCTTC
CDR3: CASSLLQGLNEQFF
J: TRBJ2-1
length: 14
V: TRBV28
D: .
size: .

DNA: TGTGCCATCAGTGACCCCGTTCCAGGGAAAAACATTCAGTACTTC
CDR3: CAISDPVPGKNIQYF
J: TRBJ2-4
length: 15
V: TRBV10-3
D: .
size: .

DNA: TGTGCCAGCAGCGGAATAGGGACAGGGGGCAATGAGCAGTTCTTC
CDR3: CASSGIGTGGNEQFF
J: TRBJ2-1
length: 15
V: TRBV11-3
D: TRBD1
size: .

DNA: TGTGCCAGTGGACAGGGAGGTTGGAGCAATCAGCCCCAGCATTTT
CDR3: CASGQGGWSNQPQHF
J: TRBJ1-5
length: 15
V: TRBV19
D: TRBD1
size: few

DNA: TGTGCCAGTAGTATGGGCCTGAGTGACACTGAAGCTTTCTTT
CDR3: CASSMGLSDTEAFF
J: TRBJ1-1
length: 14
V: TRBV19
D: .
size: .

DNA: TGTGCCAGCAGCGCGACAGGGGGCGGAAACACCATATATTTT
CDR3: CASSATGGGNTIYF
J: TRBJ1-3
length: 14
V: TRBV9
D: TRBD1
size: once

DNA: TGTGCCAGCACCTCGGGCGAGCGGGACTACGAGCAGTACTTC
CDR3: CASTSGERDYEQYF
J: TRBJ2-7
length: 14
V: TRBV4-2
D: TRBD2
size: few

DNA: TGTGCCAGTAGATACCAGGGGACCACCGGGGAGCTGTTTTTT
CDR3: CASRYQGTTGELFF
J: TRBJ2-2
length: 14
V: TRBV19
D: .
size: .

DNA: TGTGCCAGCAGCATCCGGGACGGGAACACTGAAGCTTTCTTT
CDR3: CASSIRDGNTEAFF
J: TRBJ1-1
length: 14
V: TRBV5-4
D: .
size: .

DNA: TGTGCCAGCAGTTCACAGGGGGCAGGTTCGGACACTGAAGCTTTCTTT
CDR3: CASSSQGAGSDTEAFF
J: TRBJ1-1
length: 16
V: TRBV27
D: TRBD1
size: .

DNA: TGTGCCAGCAGCCCGGGAGGGGCAACTAATGAAAAACTGTTTTTT
CDR3: CASSPGGATNEKLFF
J: TRBJ1-4
length: 15
V: TRBV7-9
D: .
size: .

DNA: TGTGCCAGCTCACCAGGGGATAATTCACCCCTCCACTTT
CDR3: CASSPGDNSPLHF
J: TRBJ1-6
length: 13
V: TRBV18
D: .
size: .

DNA: TGTGCCACCAGCAGAGATTCGAGAGAGCTGTTTTTT
CDR3: CATSRDSRELFF
J: TRBJ2-2
length: 12
V: TRBV15
D: .
size: once

DNA: TGTGCCAGCAGCTTGCGGGAGAATGGCTACACCTTC
CDR3: CASSLRENGYTF
J: TRBJ1-2
length: 12
V: TRBV5-4
D: .
size: .

DNA: TGTGCCATCAGTGAACAAGGACAGGGCGGGGAGCTGTTTTTT
CDR3: CAISEQGQGGELFF
J: TRBJ2-2
length: 14
V: TRBV10-3
D: TRBD1
size: .